This TCR beta chain was captured by sequencing in a study of beta chain features in type 1 diabetes. Broader study findings: Across all four CD4+ subsets, people with type 1 diabetes showed modestly shorter TCRB CDR3s.

Germline V gives CDR1 KGHSH, CDR2 LQKENI. The junction had 1 base not matched to a gene; V was cut back by 3 bases and J by 0 bases. The CDR3 extends over 15 amino acids. As every portion of the isolated RNA was reverse transcribed, the sequencing read expressed TCRB transcripts. Sequencing used immunoSEQ multiplex PCR; TCRdb keeps in-frame clones, though not all of them. The data contain 250,000 to 350,000 clones, 14% of them seen just once; the ten biggest clones take up 0.015% to 0.02%. This clone has only a few counts. Its antigen is not identified. The chain has TRBV18 and TRBJ1-2, with 10 nucleotides matching TRBD1. The sample was naive CD4+ T cells from blood. This receptor was obtained from a man younger than 45 with type 1 diabetes. This chain's CDR3 is CASSPDRGSNYGYTF. CDR3 nucleotides: TGTGCCAGCTCACCGGACAGGGGGTCTAACTATGGCTACACCTTC.